This T cell receptor beta chain was sequenced during a study of CD8+CD57+ T cells in acquired aplastic anemia. Study-wide context: On average, sorted CD4+ and CD8+ cells gave 3.2 ug of DNA. Healthy donors yielded about 9.9 million CD4+ cell reads on average.

For CDR3 and TCR beta VDJ profiling, genomic DNA was the template used. Via MiXCR, TCRdb re-called the reads, giving one row per CDR3 protein. The sample yields about 110,000 distinct CDR3 sequences, less than 65% seen once. This clonotype was detected many times. Germline V gene data show CDR1 as GTSNPN and CDR2 as SVGIG (reference sequence). Germline trimming cut 7 bases from V and 6 bases from J; bases unmatched to any gene: 7. The CDR3 totals 13 residues. This sequence joins TRBV30 and TRBJ2-7, with 12 nucleotides matching TRBD1. The origin of this receptor is a human donor in good health, serving as a control. Source material: sorted CD4+, CD8+, or CD8+CD57+ T cells (not recorded which) from PBMCs. The CDR3 reads CAYNRDRGPEQYF. CDR3 coding DNA: TGTGCCTACAACCGGGACAGGGGGCCCGAGCAGTACTTC.